The 18 T cell receptor beta chains presented below share a single source sample, sequenced in a study of memory CD8 T cells in hepatitis C reinfection. Time point defined: late/post reinfection, 12 to 24 weeks after detection. The sorted cells went straight to TCR sequencing with no prior in vitro expansion. Using immunoSEQ multiplex PCR, the repertoire was profiled, and TCRdb retains in-frame clones only, with some absent. The sample records tens of thousands of clones, about 91% being singletons. Sequenced input: naive CD8+ T cells sorted from blood. These TCRs come from a man aged 18 to 30 with hepatitis C virus infection.

This clone was detected a few times. The chain joins TRBV4-3 to TRBJ1-4; TRBD1 agrees at 8 bases. The junction had 14 bases not matched to a gene; V was cut back by 4 bases and J by 7 bases. CDR1 is LGHNA and CDR2 is YSLEER in the germline V gene. The CDR3 has 17 amino acids. The CDR3 region has the DNA TGCGCCAGCAGCCCTTCCGGACAGGGCGCGGGGAGTGAAAAACTGTTTTTT. Protein: CASSPSGQGAGSEKLFF.

This clone was picked up one time. The CDR3 nucleotides are TGTGCCAGCGGCACGGGGAAGACAGGGCATTCCTACGAGCAGTACGTC. Translation gives CASGTGKTGHSYEQYV. The chain uses TRBV28 and TRBJ2-7; 7 positions agree with TRBD1. After removal of 8 bases from V and 1 base from J, the junction contained 14 bases not matched to a gene. Germline CDR1 reads MDHEN; CDR2 reads SYDVKM. The CDR3 extends over 16 amino acids.

The rearrangement uses TRBV12-5 and TRBJ1-1; no definite D call. Per germline, CDR1 LGHNT and CDR2 FRNRAP. CDR3 size: 14 residues. Deletions cut 10 bases from V and 1 base from J, with 16 bases between. CDR3 sequence (DNA): TGTGCTACCACGGAGGTAAATAAGAACACTGAAGCTTTCTTT. It is translated as CATTEVNKNTEAFF.

This clone has just a few counts. DNA for the CDR3: TGCGCCAGCACGGGGGTCGGGCAAGAGACCCAGTACTTC. This codes for CASTGVGQETQYF. This chain uses TRBV5-1 with TRBJ2-5, with a tentative D call TRBD2 (6 bases). With 6 bases removed from V and 2 bases from J, the gap between germline ends came to 11 bases. CDR1 is SGHRS and CDR2 is YFSETQ in the germline V gene. This CDR3 comprises 13 residues. The variable domain in full, with the rest retrieved from reference TRBV5-1 and TRBJ2-5, is KAGVTQTPRYLIKTRGQQVTLSCSPISGHRSVSWYQQTPGQGLQFLFEYFSETQRNKGNFPGRFSGRQFSNSRSEMNVSTLELGDSALYLCASTGVGQETQYFGPGTRLLVL.

The count of this clone is one. The CDR3 region is CASSLGAGGSAAQYF. For the CDR3, the DNA is TGTGCCAGCAGCTTGGGGGCGGGGGGATCCGCGGCGCAGTATTTT. This rearrangement joins TRBV5-6 to TRBJ2-3, with TRBD2 matching over 8 bases. This CDR3 has 15 residues. V dropped 0 bases and J dropped 10; count of bases not matched to a gene: 10. Germline assignment: CDR1 SGHDT and CDR2 YYEEEE.

J is TRBJ2-3 and V is TRBV27; 7 bases match TRBD2. The germline V gene has CDR1 MNHEY and CDR2 SMNVEV (reference sequence). With V trimmed by 5 bases and J by 1 base, 3 bases remained unmatched. CDR3 length equals 14 residues. The CDR3 DNA reads as TGTGCCAGCAGTCCGCTAGCGGGCACAGATACGCAGTATTTT. Its protein product is CASSPLAGTDTQYF.

J is TRBJ2-3 and V is TRBV7-8; the D is unclear. V gave up 4 bases and J gave up 2 bases, with 16 bases separating them. This CDR3 is built from 16 residues. The germline CDR1 and CDR2 sequences are SGHVS and FQNEAQ. The CDR3: CASSSSMVHTTDTQYF. CDR3 DNA: TGTGCCAGCAGCTCCTCCATGGTCCACACCACAGATACGCAGTATTTT.

This clone was recorded once. The V gene is TRBV9, the J gene TRBJ2-3; 9 nucleotides line up with TRBD2. Germline loops: CDR1 SGDLS, CDR2 YYNGEE. J was trimmed by 4 bases and V by 0 bases; bases with no gene match: 6. The CDR3 runs to 16 residues. This CDR3 reads CASSVEGSGGADTQYF. CDR3 bases: TGTGCCAGCAGCGTAGAGGGTAGCGGGGGTGCAGATACGCAGTATTTT.

The CDR3 coding sequence is TGCGCCAGCAGCCACCGACAAGCTGGGTATGGCTACACCTTC. As protein: CASSHRQAGYGYTF. The J gene is TRBJ1-2, the V gene TRBV4-1; D call uncertain. Trimming shortened V by 3 bases and J by 5 bases, and 13 bases separated the two germline ends. The CDR3 is 14 amino acids. Germline V gene lookup returns CDR1 MGHRA and CDR2 YSYEKL.

The chain links TRBV7-2 to TRBJ2-3; 13 nucleotides line up with TRBD2. The J segment lost 6 bases and the V segment lost 5 bases, leaving 5 bases of the junction unmatched. Germline lookup yields CDR1 SGHTA and CDR2 FQGNSA. The CDR3 has 15 residues. As DNA, the CDR3 is TGTGCCAGCAGCACACTAGCGGGGGGGCGGGATACGCAGTATTTT. Its translation: CASSTLAGGRDTQYF. Combining the CDR3 with reference TRBV7-2 and TRBJ2-3 gives the whole variable domain GAGVSQSPSNKVTEKGKDVELRCDPISGHTALYWYRQSLGQGLEFLIYFQGNSAPDKSGLPSDRFSAERTGGSVSTLTIQRTQQEDSAVYLCASSTLAGGRDTQYFGPGTRLTVL.

The chain joins TRBV29-1 to TRBJ2-5; TRBD2 matches at 7 bases. Trimming cost V 8 bases and J 7 bases; bases outside gene matches: 13. There are 13 residues in the CDR3. CDR1 and CDR2 from the germline V gene are SQVTM and ANQGSEA. The CDR3 region is CSTPSLPGGTQYF. The CDR3 DNA reads as TGCAGCACCCCTTCCCTTCCGGGAGGGACCCAGTACTTC.

This chain links TRBV29-1 with TRBJ2-1; maybe TRBD1 (6 bases). From germline, CDR1 is SQVTM and CDR2 ANQGSEA. V was shortened by 6 bases and J by 4 bases, with 10 bases between the two germline ends. The CDR3 consists of 12 residues. The CDR3 region is CSVPGQYNEQFF. In DNA, the CDR3 is TGCAGCGTCCCGGGACAATACAATGAGCAGTTCTTC.

The chain links TRBV2 to TRBJ2-3, with D unresolved. The CDR3 runs to 13 residues. Looked up from germline, CDR1 is SNHLY and CDR2 is FYNNEI. Deletions cut 9 bases from V and 0 bases from J, with 10 bases between. The CDR3 DNA reads as TGTGCCAGTCTAGAGGCTAGCACAGATACGCAGTATTTT. Translated: CASLEASTDTQYF.

This clone turned up a few times. V gene TRBV2 combines with J gene TRBJ2-7; 7 bases map to TRBD1. V shed 11 bases, J shed 3 bases, and the junction held 7 bases outside the gene matches. This CDR3 comprises 12 residues. Germline V gene lookup returns CDR1 SNHLY and CDR2 FYNNEI. The chain's CDR3 is CASRQGGYEQYF. The CDR3 coding sequence is TGTGCCTCCAGACAGGGTGGCTACGAGCAGTACTTC.

This sequence joins TRBV10-3 and TRBJ1-4; D possibly corresponds to TRBD1 (5 bases). V was shortened by 8 bases and J by 0 bases, with 10 bases between the two germline ends. CDR1 is ENHRY and CDR2 is SYGVKD in the germline V gene. The CDR3 spans 14 residues. For the CDR3, the DNA is TGTGCCATCGGCGAGACAGCAACTAATGAAAAACTGTTTTTT. Translation gives CAIGETATNEKLFF.

The rearrangement joins TRBV5-6 to TRBJ2-7; 8 bases are shared with TRBD1. CDR3 size: 14 residues. Germline CDR1 is SGHDT and CDR2 is YYEEEE. V trimming: 3 bases; J trimming: 7 bases; junction bases outside the gene matches: 9. The CDR3 coding sequence is TGTGCCAGCAGCTGGGGGACAGGTCCCCGGGAGCAGTACTTC. Amino acid sequence: CASSWGTGPREQYF.

This chain links TRBV9 with TRBJ2-1; D uncertain. The CDR3 consists of 17 residues. The V gene's germline CDR1 is SGDLS and CDR2 YYNGEE. With 4 bases removed from V and 0 bases from J, the gap between germline ends came to 17 bases. CDR3 sequence reads: CASSPASRRISYNEQFF. In nucleotides, the CDR3 is TGTGCCAGCAGCCCAGCTTCCCGGCGGATCTCCTACAATGAGCAGTTCTTC.

The gene calls are TRBV30 and TRBJ1-1, with D tentatively TRBD1 (6 bases). V was trimmed by 8 bases and J by 10 bases, leaving 23 bases between them. The CDR3 has 13 residues. In germline, CDR1 is GTSNPN, CDR2 SVGIG (reference sequence). The CDR3 DNA reads TGTGCCCAAGGGGGGGGCCACCTACGGGGAGCTTTCTTT. Translated: CAQGGGHLRGAFF.